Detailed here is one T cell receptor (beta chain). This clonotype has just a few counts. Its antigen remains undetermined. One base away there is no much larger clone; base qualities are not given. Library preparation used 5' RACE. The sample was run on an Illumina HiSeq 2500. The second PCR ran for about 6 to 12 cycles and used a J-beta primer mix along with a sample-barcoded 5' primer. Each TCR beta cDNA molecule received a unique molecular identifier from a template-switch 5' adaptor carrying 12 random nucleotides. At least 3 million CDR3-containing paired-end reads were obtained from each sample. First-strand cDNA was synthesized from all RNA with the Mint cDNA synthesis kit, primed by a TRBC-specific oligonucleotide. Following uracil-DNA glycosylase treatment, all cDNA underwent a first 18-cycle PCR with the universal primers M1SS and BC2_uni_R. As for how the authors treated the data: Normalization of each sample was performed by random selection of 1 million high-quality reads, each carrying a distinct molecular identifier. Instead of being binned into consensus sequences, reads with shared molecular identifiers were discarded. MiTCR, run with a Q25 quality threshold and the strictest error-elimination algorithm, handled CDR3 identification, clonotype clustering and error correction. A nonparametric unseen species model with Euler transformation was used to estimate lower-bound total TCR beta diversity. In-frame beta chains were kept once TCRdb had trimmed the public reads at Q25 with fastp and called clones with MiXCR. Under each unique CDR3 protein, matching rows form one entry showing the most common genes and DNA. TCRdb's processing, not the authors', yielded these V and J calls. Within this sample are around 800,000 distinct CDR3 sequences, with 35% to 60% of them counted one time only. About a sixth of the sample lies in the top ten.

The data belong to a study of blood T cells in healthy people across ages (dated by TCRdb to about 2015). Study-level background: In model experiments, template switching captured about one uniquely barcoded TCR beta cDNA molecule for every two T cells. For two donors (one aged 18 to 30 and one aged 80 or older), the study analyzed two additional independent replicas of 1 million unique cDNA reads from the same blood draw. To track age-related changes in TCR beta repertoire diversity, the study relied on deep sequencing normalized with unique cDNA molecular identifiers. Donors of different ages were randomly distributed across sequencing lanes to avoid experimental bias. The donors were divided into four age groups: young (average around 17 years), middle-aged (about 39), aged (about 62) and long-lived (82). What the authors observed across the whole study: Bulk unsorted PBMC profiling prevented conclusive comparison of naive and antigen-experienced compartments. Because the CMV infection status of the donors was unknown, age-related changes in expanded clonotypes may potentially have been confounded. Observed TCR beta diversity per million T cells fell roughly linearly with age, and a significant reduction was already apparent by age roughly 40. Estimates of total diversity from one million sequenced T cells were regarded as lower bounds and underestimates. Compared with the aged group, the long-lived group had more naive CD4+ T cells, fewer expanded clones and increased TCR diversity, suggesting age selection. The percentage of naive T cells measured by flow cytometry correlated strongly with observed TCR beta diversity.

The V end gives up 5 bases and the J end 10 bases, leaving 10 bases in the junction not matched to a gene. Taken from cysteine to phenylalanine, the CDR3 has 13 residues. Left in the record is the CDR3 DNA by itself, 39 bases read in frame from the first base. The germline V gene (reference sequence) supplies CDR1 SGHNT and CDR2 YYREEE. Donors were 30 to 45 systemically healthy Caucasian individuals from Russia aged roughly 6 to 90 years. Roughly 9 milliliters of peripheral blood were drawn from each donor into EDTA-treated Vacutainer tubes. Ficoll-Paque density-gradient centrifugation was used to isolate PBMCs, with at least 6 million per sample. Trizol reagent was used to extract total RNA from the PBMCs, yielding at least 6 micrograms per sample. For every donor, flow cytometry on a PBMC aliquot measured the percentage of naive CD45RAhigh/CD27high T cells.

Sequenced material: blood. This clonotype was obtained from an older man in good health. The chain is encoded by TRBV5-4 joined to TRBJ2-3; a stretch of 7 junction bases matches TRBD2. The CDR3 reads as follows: CASSLTPREAQYF. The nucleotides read TGTGCCAGCAGTTTGACCCCCCGGGAGGCGCAGTATTTT.